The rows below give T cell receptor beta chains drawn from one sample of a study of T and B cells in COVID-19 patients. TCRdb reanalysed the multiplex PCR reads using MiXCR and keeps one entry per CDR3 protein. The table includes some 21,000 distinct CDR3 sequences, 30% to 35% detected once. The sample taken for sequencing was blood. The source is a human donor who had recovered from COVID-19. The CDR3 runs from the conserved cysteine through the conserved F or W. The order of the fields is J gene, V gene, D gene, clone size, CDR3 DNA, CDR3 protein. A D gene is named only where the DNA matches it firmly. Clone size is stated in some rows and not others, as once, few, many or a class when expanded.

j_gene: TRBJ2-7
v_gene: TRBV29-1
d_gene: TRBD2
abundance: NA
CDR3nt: TGCAGCGTTGCAGGTAGCGGGGGGATCGGCGAGCAGTACTTC
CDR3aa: CSVAGSGGIGEQYF

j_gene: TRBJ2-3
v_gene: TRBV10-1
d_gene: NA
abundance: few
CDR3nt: TGCGCCAGCAGTGATCGGGCCTATCGTGATACGCAGTATTTT
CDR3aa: CASSDRAYRDTQYF

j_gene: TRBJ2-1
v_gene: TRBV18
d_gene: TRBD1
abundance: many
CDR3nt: TGTGCCAGCTCACCCGGGACAGGGTACAATGAGCAGTTCTTC
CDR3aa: CASSPGTGYNEQFF

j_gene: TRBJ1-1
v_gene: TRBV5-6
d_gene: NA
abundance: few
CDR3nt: TGTGCCAGCAGCTTGGGTGGAAAGATAGAAGCTTTCTTT
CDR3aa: CASSLGGKIEAFF

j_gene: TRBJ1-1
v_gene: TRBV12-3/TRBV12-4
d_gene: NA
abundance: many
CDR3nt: TGTGCCAGCCGGGTCGGTGGTACGGGAACTTTCTTT
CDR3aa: CASRVGGTGTFF

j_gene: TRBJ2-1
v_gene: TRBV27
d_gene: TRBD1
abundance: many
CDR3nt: TGTGCCAGCAGTTTTTGGCAGGGGGTTAACAATGAGCAGTTCTTC
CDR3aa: CASSFWQGVNNEQFF

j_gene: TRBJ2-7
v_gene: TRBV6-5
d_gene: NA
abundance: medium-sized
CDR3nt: TGTGCCAGCAGTTACTCGGTTGGATCCGAGCAGTACTTC
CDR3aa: CASSYSVGSEQYF

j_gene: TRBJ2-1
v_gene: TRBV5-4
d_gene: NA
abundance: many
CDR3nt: TGTGCCAGCAGCTTGGACCACCAGTACAATGAGCAGTTCTTC
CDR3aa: CASSLDHQYNEQFF

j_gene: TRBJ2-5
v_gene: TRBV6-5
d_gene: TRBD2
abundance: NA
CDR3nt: TGTGCCAGCAGTTACTCAAGTTATAGCGGGGGGGCGGAGACCCAGTACTTC
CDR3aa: CASSYSSYSGGAETQYF

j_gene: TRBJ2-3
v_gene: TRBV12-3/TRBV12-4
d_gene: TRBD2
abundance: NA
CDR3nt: TGTGCCAGCAGCCCGGGACTAGCGGTAGATACGCAGTATTTT
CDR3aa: CASSPGLAVDTQYF

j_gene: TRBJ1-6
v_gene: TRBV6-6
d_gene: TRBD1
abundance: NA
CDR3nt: TGTGCCAGCAGTTACTCGAAGGACAGGGCATCACCCCTCCACTTT
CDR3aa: CASSYSKDRASPLHF

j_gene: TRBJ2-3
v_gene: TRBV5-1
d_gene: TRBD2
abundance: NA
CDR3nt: TGCGCCAGCAGCGGCGGGGGTTTTGGTACAGATACGCAGTATTTT
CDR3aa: CASSGGGFGTDTQYF

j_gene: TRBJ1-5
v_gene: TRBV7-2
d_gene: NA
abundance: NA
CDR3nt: TGTGCCAGCAGCTTAGTGTGGCGTGACTCCCAGCATTTT
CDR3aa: CASSLVWRDSQHF

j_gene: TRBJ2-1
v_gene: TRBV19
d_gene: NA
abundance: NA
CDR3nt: TGTGTTAGTAGTATAGCGGCAAGCATCCATGAGCAGTTCTTC
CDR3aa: CVSSIAASIHEQFF

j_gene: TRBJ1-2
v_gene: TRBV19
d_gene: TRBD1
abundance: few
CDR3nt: TGTGCCAGTAGTAGAGACAGGGGGGACTATGGCTACACCTTC
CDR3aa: CASSRDRGDYGYTF

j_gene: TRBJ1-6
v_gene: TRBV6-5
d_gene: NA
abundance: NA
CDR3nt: TGTGCCAGCAAGCGGGACGGGAATAATTCACCCCTCCACTTT
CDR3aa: CASKRDGNNSPLHF

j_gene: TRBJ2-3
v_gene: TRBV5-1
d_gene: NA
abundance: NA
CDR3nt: TGCGCCAGCAGCCCTTCTTGGCGGAGCACAGATACGCAGTATTTT
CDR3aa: CASSPSWRSTDTQYF

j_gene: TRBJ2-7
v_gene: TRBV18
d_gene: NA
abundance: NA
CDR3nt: TGTGCCAGCTCACCACCGGAACAGGGTAAGGTGTACTTC
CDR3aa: CASSPPEQGKVYF

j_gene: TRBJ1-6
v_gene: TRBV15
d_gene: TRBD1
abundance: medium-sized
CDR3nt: TGTGCCACCAGCGGCTGGACAGGTCGGGAATCACCCCTCCACTTT
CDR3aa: CATSGWTGRESPLHF

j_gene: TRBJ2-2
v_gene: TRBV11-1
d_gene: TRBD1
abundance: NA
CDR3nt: TGTGCCAGCAGCCACCGGACAGGGGGAGGCACCGGGGAGCTGTTTTTT
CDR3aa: CASSHRTGGGTGELFF

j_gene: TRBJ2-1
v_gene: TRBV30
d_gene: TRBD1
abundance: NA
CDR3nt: TGTGCCTGGAGTAGGGGGACAGACTACGAGCAGTTCTTC
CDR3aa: CAWSRGTDYEQFF

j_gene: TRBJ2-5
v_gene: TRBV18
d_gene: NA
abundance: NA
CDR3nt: TGTGCCAGCTCCCCTCCGACCCTACAAGAGACCCAGTACTTC
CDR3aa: CASSPPTLQETQYF

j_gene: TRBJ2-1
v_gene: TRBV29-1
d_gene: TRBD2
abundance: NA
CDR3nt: TGCAGCGTTCGAGCGGGGGGGCACTACAATGAGCAGTTCTTC
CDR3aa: CSVRAGGHYNEQFF

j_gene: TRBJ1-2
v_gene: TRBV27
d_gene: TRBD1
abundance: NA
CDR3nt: TGTGCCAGCAGGTCAACAGGGGACTATGGCTACACCTTC
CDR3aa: CASRSTGDYGYTF

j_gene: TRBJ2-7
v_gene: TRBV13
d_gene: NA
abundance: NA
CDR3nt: TGTGCCAGCAGCTTGACTGTGGGGGCAGGGAACGAGCAGTACTTC
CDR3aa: CASSLTVGAGNEQYF

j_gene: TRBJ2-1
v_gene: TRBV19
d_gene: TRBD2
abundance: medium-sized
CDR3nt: TGTGCCAGTAGTATACCCACTAGCGGGGGGCCGGGCACCTACAATGAGCAGTTCTTC
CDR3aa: CASSIPTSGGPGTYNEQFF

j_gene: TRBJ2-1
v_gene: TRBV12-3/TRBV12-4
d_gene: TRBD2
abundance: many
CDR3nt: TGTGCCAGCAGTTTAGCAGCGGGGGGGCTGTATGAGCAGTTCTTC
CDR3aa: CASSLAAGGLYEQFF

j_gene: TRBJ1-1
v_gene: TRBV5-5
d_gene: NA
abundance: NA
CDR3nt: TGTGCCAGCAGCCCATTACAGGGTTGGGACACTGAAGCTTTCTTT
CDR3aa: CASSPLQGWDTEAFF

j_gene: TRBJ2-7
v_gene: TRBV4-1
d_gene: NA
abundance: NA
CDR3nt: TGCGCCAGCAGCCAAGAGGGGGCCCCCTACGAGCAGTACTTC
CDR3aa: CASSQEGAPYEQYF

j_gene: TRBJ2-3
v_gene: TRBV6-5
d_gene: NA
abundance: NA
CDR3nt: TGTGCCAGCAGTTACTCGAATGCGGGGCCATCGACAGATACGCAGTATTTT
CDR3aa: CASSYSNAGPSTDTQYF

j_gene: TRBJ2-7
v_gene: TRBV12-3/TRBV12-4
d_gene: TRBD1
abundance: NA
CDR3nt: TGTGCCAGCAGTGGAAACAGGGGCCTCTCCTACGAGCAGTACTTC
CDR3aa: CASSGNRGLSYEQYF

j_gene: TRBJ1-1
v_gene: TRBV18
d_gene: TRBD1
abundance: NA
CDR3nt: TGTGCCAGCTCACCAACCAAGGGGGCAGCTGAAGCTTTCTTT
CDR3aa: CASSPTKGAAEAFF

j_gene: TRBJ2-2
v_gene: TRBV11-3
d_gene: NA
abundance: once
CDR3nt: TGTGCCAGCAGCTTAAGTGGTATCGGGGAGCTGTTTTTT
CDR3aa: CASSLSGIGELFF

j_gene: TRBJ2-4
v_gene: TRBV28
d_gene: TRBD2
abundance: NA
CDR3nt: TGTGCCAGCAGTTCCTCAGCTAGCGGGGGGGCCCAAAACATTCAGTACTTC
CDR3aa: CASSSSASGGAQNIQYF

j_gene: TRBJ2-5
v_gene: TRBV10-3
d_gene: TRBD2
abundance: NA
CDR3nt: TGTGCCATCTCCCCTAGCGGGAGCTTCGGGGAGACCCAGTACTTC
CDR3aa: CAISPSGSFGETQYF

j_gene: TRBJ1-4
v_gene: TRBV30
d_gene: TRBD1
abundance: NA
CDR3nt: TGTGCCTGGAGTGGCGGGACAGGGAATGAAAAACTGTTTTTT
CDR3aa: CAWSGGTGNEKLFF

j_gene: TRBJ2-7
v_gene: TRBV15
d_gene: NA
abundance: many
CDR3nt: TGTGCCACCAGCAGAGATCGAAGTTTCTACGAGCAGTACTTC
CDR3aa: CATSRDRSFYEQYF

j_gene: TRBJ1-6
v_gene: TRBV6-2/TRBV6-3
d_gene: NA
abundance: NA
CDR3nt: TGTGCCAGCAGTTTTGAGGGCTCGTTCGTTTCACCCCTCCACTTT
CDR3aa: CASSFEGSFVSPLHF

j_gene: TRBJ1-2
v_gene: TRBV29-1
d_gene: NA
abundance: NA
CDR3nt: TGCAGCGCCTTATACCCCGGGGTTCGCGGCTACACCTTC
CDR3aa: CSALYPGVRGYTF

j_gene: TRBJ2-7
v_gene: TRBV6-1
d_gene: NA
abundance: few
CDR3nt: TGTGCCAGCACCTCCGAGACGGGATTGTACGAGCAGTACTTC
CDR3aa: CASTSETGLYEQYF

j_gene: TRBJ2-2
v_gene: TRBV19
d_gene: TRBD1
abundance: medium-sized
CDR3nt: TGTGCCAGTAGTATATCGGGACAGACGGTTCCCGGGGAGCTGTTTTTT
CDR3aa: CASSISGQTVPGELFF

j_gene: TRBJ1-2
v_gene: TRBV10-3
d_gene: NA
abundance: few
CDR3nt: TGTGCCATCAGTGAGCACAATAATTACTACTATGGCTACACCTTC
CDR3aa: CAISEHNNYYYGYTF

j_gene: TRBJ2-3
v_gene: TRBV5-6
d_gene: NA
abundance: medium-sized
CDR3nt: TGTGCCAGCAGCTACCCTTACGCAGATACGCAGTATTTT
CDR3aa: CASSYPYADTQYF